The source of this T cell receptor beta chain is a study of CD8+ T cells in alopecia areata. Study-wide findings and caveats: Clonality exceeded that of normal scalp in lesional scalp, most notably in alopecia totalis/universalis.

In its sample, this clone was seen a few times. Antigen specificity is unknown. In each case, RNA was isolated and then reverse transcribed into cDNA as the sequencing template. Sequenced by immunoSEQ multiplex PCR; TCRdb stores in-frame clones only, minus some. The table shows some 200,000 clones, with more than 50% occurring only once. In germline, CDR1 is SGHAT, CDR2 FQNNGV. The V segment lost 6 bases and the J segment 9 bases; nucleotides outside the gene matches: 8. This CDR3 is built from 13 residues. The sequenced material came from CD8+ T cells sorted from blood. This TCR was sampled from a human donor in good health. The chain recombines TRBV11-2 with TRBJ2-1, with 7 bases matching TRBD1. This CDR3 reads CASRFDRVGEQFF. The CDR3 DNA sequence: TGTGCCAGCAGATTCGACAGGGTAGGTGAGCAGTTCTTC.